This record looks at one T cell receptor beta chain sequence and its context. Its cognate antigen has yet to be identified. Per-base quality was not reported, and no clone a single base away is much larger than it. Whole blood was collected in K2EDTA tubes by collaborating institutions according to the institutions' own protocols. Collaborator samples were shipped for TCRbeta analysis as frozen whole blood, isolated PBMCs, or DNA extracted from either sample type. This sample stems from a study of blood T cell repertoires in COVID-19 (dated by TCRdb to between 2020 and 2021). About the investigation overall: Collaborator samples came from the United States, Italy and Spain and covered acute and convalescent phases of COVID-19. The material from the prospective study consisted of cDNA or gDNA derived from T cells, B-cell-depleted T cells, or PBMCs. Subjects who had been exposed to COVID-19, were actively infected with it, or had recovered from it provided the deeply sampled blood TCRbeta repertoires that made up the dataset. The repertoires were released in a freely available public database meant as a resource for research on the immune response to SARS-CoV-2. The samples were drawn from the first 160 participants of the ongoing ImmuneRACE study and from over a thousand subjects provided by 6 global collaborators. A de-identified subject ID, COVID-19 status, age in years and sex were almost always included in the sample metadata. HLA class I and class II types, where available, came from metadata supplied by the sample provider rather than from assay-based typing.

The immunoSEQ Assay, a bias-controlled multiplex PCR, was used to amplify TCRbeta CDR3 regions from genomic DNA. The authors processed their data as follows. Within the assay, amplification of reference gene primers was used to estimate how many nucleated cells each sample contained. To quantify the absolute abundance of each unique TCRbeta CDR3 rearrangement, sequence reads were collapsed and filtered. For each sample, productive Simpson clonality was calculated as the square root of Simpson's diversity index across productive rearrangements. TCRdb re-hosts the immuneACCESS table, in-frame sequences only. Its copies lack some clones; in the studies checked, an unresolved V gene accounts for under half of them, and the cause for the rest is not known. Clone size and the V and J calls come from that table; the DNA yielded D and trimming. This sample comprises about 34,000 clones, more than 60% of them detected only once. The ten largest clones capture roughly 15% of the sample.

Points the paper makes about the study in general: How much clinical and demographic metadata was included differed by source and by participant, and the metadata was provided uncurated.

The CDR3 goes from the cysteine to the phenylalanine over 16 residues. Kept here is only the CDR3 DNA, which spans 48 bases and is read in frame from base 1. In the germline V gene, CDR1 corresponds to SGHRS and CDR2 to YFSETQ. Unmatched junction bases come to 6, with V trimmed by 2 bases and J by 0 bases. What was sequenced was peripheral blood. The clonotype was recovered from a man older than 75 with active or convalescent COVID-19. Recombination connected TRBV5-1 to TRBJ2-7, with TRBD2 matching 9 junction bases. The nucleotide sequence is TGCGCCAGCAGCTTACTAGCGGGCACCACCTCCTACGAGCAGTACTTC. Its protein reads: CASSLLAGTTSYEQYF. This CDR3, with the reference TRBV5-1 and TRBJ2-7 proteins standing in past its ends, gives the full variable domain KAGVTQTPRYLIKTRGQQVTLSCSPISGHRSVSWYQQTPGQGLQFLFEYFSETQRNKGNFPGRFSGRQFSNSRSEMNVSTLELGDSALYLCASSLLAGTTSYEQYFGPGTRLTVT.